These 26 T cell receptor beta chains originate from one sample sequenced in a study of CD8+CD57+ T cells in acquired aplastic anemia. Those patients picked for sequencing had displayed CD8+CD57+ cell expansion on flow cytometry. It was genomic DNA that served as the template for profiling TCR beta VDJ and CDR3. Each CDR3 protein gets one entry after TCRdb re-called the reads with MiXCR. Here the sample spans approximately 200,000 distinct CDR3 sequences, roughly 45% being singletons. The specimen sequenced was sorted CD4+, CD8+, or CD8+CD57+ T cells (not recorded which) from PBMCs. All receptors come from a human donor with aplastic anemia.

This clonotype was counted at least ten times. This rearrangement joins TRBV10-3 to TRBJ1-1, with TRBD1 identical over 7 bases. The germline CDR1 and CDR2 sequences are ENHRY and SYGVKD. V lost 3 bases and J lost 3; bases outside the gene matches: 13. The CDR3 runs 17 residues. CDR3 coding DNA: TGTGCCATCAGTGACCGAGTAGTAGCCGGACAGGACACTGAAGCTTTCTTT. It encodes CAISDRVVAGQDTEAFF.

This clonotype appeared a few times. J is TRBJ1-3 and V is TRBV2; 7 nucleotides line up with TRBD1. The CDR3 sequence is 15 residues long. Per the germline V gene, CDR1 is SNHLY and CDR2 is FYNNEI. The trim removed 6 bases at V and 2 bases at J, leaving 7 bases unmatched. In DNA form, the CDR3 reads TGTGCCAGCAGACTGACGACAGGGACTGGAAACACCATATATTTT. Protein product: CASRLTTGTGNTIYF. The variable domain in full, completed from reference TRBV2 and TRBJ1-3, reads EPEVTQTPSHQVTQMGQEVILRCVPISNHLYFYWYRQILGQKVEFLVSFYNNEISEKSEIFDDQFSVERPDGSNFTLKIRSTKLEDSAMYFCASRLTTGTGNTIYFGEGSWLTVV.

A note on this clonotype: A much larger clone lies one base from this, so it may be a read error. The rearrangement uses TRBV6-1 and TRBJ2-7, with 7 bases that match TRBD1. The CDR3 has 13 residues. Germline V gene lookup returns CDR1 MNHNS and CDR2 SASEGT. The CDR3 coding sequence is TGTGCCAGCACGCGGACAGGTTCCTACGGGCAGTACTTC. As protein: CASTRTGSYGQYF.

The chain links TRBV15 to TRBJ2-7; 10 bases align to TRBD1. The germline V gene has CDR1 LNHNV and CDR2 YYDKDF (reference sequence). The ends lost 1 base at V and 3 bases at J; junction bases unmatched: 3. The CDR3 covers 15 residues. The DNA of the CDR3 is TGTGCCACCAGCAGAGCGCGGACAGGGGGCTACGAGCAGTACTTC. This encodes CATSRARTGGYEQYF.

This clonotype was observed a few times. CDR3 nucleotide sequence: TGTGCCACCAGTGATAACTCTGGAAACACCATATATTTT. Translated: CATSDNSGNTIYF. The J gene is TRBJ1-3, the V gene TRBV24-1; D unresolved. V gave up 3 bases and J gave up 0 bases, with 2 bases separating them. The CDR3 runs to 13 residues. Germline loops: CDR1 KGHDR, CDR2 SFDVKD.

This chain joins TRBV20-1 and TRBJ1-1; a possible D gene is TRBD1 (5 bases). Per the germline V gene, CDR1 is DFQATT and CDR2 is SNEGSKA (reference sequence). The germline V and J ends were trimmed by 0 bases and 3 bases, with 14 bases remaining between them. CDR3 length equals 15 residues. CDR3 sequence (DNA): TGCAGTGCTAGAGACCCCGAGGGGAGGGACACTGAAGCTTTCTTT. This gives the protein CSARDPEGRDTEAFF.

The CDR3 loop reads CASSLASATTEAFF. The CDR3 DNA reads TGTGCCAGCAGCTTAGCGTCGGCAACCACTGAAGCTTTCTTT. The J gene is TRBJ1-1, the V gene TRBV7-9; D gene unclear. This CDR3 has 14 amino acids. Germline assignment: CDR1 SEHNR and CDR2 FQNEAQ (reference sequence). V dropped 0 bases and J dropped 4 bases, with 9 bases sitting between them.

This clonotype has ten or more counts. The V gene is TRBV28, the J gene TRBJ2-7; perhaps TRBD1 as D (6 bases). Germline lookup yields CDR1 MDHEN and CDR2 SYDVKM. V was shortened by 6 bases and J by 12 bases, with 15 bases between the two germline ends. The CDR3 runs to 11 residues. The CDR3 loop reads CASSSVGGAYF. The CDR3 DNA sequence: TGTGCCAGCAGCTCCGTTGGGGGCGCGTACTTC.

A remark on this clonotype: This sequence may be a read error, since a much larger clone differs from it by one base. This is likely a read error, given that the CDR3 carries no conserved phenylalanine or tryptophan at its end. The V and J genes are TRBV19 and TRBJ1-1; perhaps TRBD1 as D (6 bases). Trimming took 9 bases from V and 4 from J, leaving 24 bases between them. Germline CDR1 reads LNHDA; CDR2 reads SQIVND (reference sequence). The CDR3 is 16 residues long. As DNA, the CDR3 is TGTGCCAGCAGTTACAATGGACAGCCCATTGTCACTGAAGCTTTCGTT. Its protein is CASSYNGQPIVTEAFV.

The rearrangement links TRBV9 to TRBJ2-7; D unclear. The CDR3 is 15 amino acids. CDR1 and CDR2 (germline): SGDLS, YYNGEE. V was trimmed by 4 bases and J by 1 base, leaving 15 bases between them. The CDR3 region is CASSPSAFPSYEQYF. CDR3 in DNA: TGTGCCAGCAGCCCAAGCGCGTTCCCATCCTACGAGCAGTACTTC.

The sample holds many counts of this clonotype. V gene TRBV20-1 combines with J gene TRBJ2-7; 12 nucleotides match TRBD1. Germline trimming cut 4 bases from V and 5 bases from J; bases unmatched to any gene: 6. This CDR3 is 14 amino acids long. Looked up from germline, CDR1 is DFQATT and CDR2 is SNEGSKA (reference sequence). The CDR3 region is CSAIRDRGHHEQYF. CDR3 in DNA: TGCAGTGCTATTCGGGACAGGGGGCACCACGAGCAGTACTTC.

The genes are TRBV20-1 and TRBJ2-5; the D gene is possibly TRBD2 (5 bases). Germline CDR1 DFQATT, CDR2 SNEGSKA (reference sequence). This CDR3 region has 15 residues. Between the trimmed V and J ends, which lost 2 bases and 3 bases, there was a span of 16 bases. The CDR3 loop is CSARSILVQEETQYF. In DNA form, the CDR3 reads TGCAGTGCTAGATCCATACTAGTCCAAGAAGAGACCCAGTACTTC.

This clonotype has ten or more counts. The gene calls are TRBV19 and TRBJ2-3; D is unclear. Germline CDR1 LNHDA, CDR2 SQIVND (reference sequence). CDR3 length: 15 amino acids. Trimming removed 0 bases at V and 2 bases at J, with 9 bases between. The CDR3 region is CASSIEGYDTDTQYF. The CDR3 region has the DNA TGTGCCAGTAGTATAGAAGGCTACGACACAGATACGCAGTATTTT.

This clonotype has more than one count but fewer than ten. V and J are TRBV20-1 and TRBJ2-3, with TRBD2 identical over 15 bases. V lost 1 base to trimming and J lost 5 bases; unmatched junction nucleotides: 4. CDR1 and CDR2 (germline): DFQATT, SNEGSKA (reference sequence). CDR3 size: 16 residues. CDR3 nucleotide sequence: TGCAGTGCTAGAGGCGGGACTAGCGGGGGGATAGATACGCAGTATTTT. Translated, it gives CSARGGTSGGIDTQYF.

This clonotype was observed many times. The rearrangement joins TRBV2 to TRBJ1-1; 8 nucleotides line up with TRBD1. V shed 6 bases and J 3 bases; nucleotides not matched to a gene: 6. CDR3 length: 14 residues. CDR1 and CDR2 (germline): SNHLY, FYNNEI. The CDR3 sequence is CASRKGQDDTEAFF. The DNA for the CDR3 is TGTGCCAGCAGGAAGGGACAGGACGACACTGAAGCTTTCTTT. Combining the CDR3 with reference TRBV2 and TRBJ1-1 gives the whole variable domain EPEVTQTPSHQVTQMGQEVILRCVPISNHLYFYWYRQILGQKVEFLVSFYNNEISEKSEIFDDQFSVERPDGSNFTLKIRSTKLEDSAMYFCASRKGQDDTEAFFGQGTRLTVV.

This clonotype was observed at least ten times. This sequence joins TRBV6-6 and TRBJ1-1; tentatively, D is TRBD1 (6 bases). Germline CDR1 is MNHNY and CDR2 is SVGAGI (reference sequence). There are 18 residues in the CDR3. Trimming removed 5 bases at V and 5 bases at J, with 27 bases between. The CDR3, as DNA: TGTGCCAGCAGTCGGGGGGGGCTGGGGGGACTGAGGAGGACTGAAGCTTTCTTT. Residues: CASSRGGLGGLRRTEAFF.

Comments on this clonotype: A read error may explain this, as a much larger clone is one base away. This chain connects TRBV6-6 to TRBJ2-7; D is perhaps TRBD2 (6 bases). The CDR3 has 14 amino acids. The V end lost 2 bases, the J end lost 1 base, and 9 bases lay between the germline ends. Germline V gene sequence: CDR1 MNHNY, CDR2 SVGAGI (reference sequence). The CDR3 coding sequence is TGTGCCAGCAGTTACGAGGAGGGGTCCTACGAGCAGTACTTC. This sequence encodes CASSYEEGSYEQYF.

In its sample, this clonotype was seen a few times. The gene calls are TRBV5-1 and TRBJ2-7; D is possibly TRBD1 (6 bases). Per germline, CDR1 SGHRS and CDR2 YFSETQ. The V and J ends lost 4 bases and 2 bases respectively, with 19 bases between them. The CDR3 has 16 residues. The CDR3 DNA reads TGCGCCAGCAGCCAGTACGGGACACCGAATACCTACGAGCAGTACTTC. Amino acid sequence: CASSQYGTPNTYEQYF.

Comments on this clonotype: A much larger clone differs by one base, so this may be a read error. This chain joins TRBV7-2 and TRBJ1-1; a possible D gene is TRBD1 (5 bases). CDR1 and CDR2 from the germline V gene are SGHTA and FQGNSA. The CDR3 is 16 amino acids. V gave up 4 bases and J gave up 7 bases, with 22 bases separating them. CDR3 protein: CASSSNSGPRGSEAFF. The DNA for the CDR3 is TGTGCCAGCAGCTCCAATTCCGGGCCGCGGGGGAGTGAAGCTTTCTTT.

This clonotype has at least ten counts. This chain connects TRBV10-3 to TRBJ1-6; D might be TRBD1 (5 bases). Germline V lookup: CDR1 ENHRY, CDR2 SYGVKD. The CDR3 runs 16 residues. The V gene lost 0 bases and the J gene lost 7 bases, with 13 bases spanning the gap. The DNA of the CDR3 is TGTGCCATCAGTGAGTCGTGGGGGGTAGGGAATTCACCCCTCCACTTT. It yields the protein CAISESWGVGNSPLHF.

Concerning this clonotype: With a much larger clone just one base away, this may be a read error. The V gene is TRBV20-1, the J gene TRBJ1-5; D call uncertain. This CDR3 has 18 amino acids. Germline V gives CDR1 DFQATT, CDR2 SNEGSKA (reference sequence). As DNA, the CDR3 is TGCAGTGCTAGAGATAGACGGGAGGCCCTTTATAGCAATCAGCCCCGGCATTTT. This gives the protein CSARDRREALYSNQPRHF.

In its sample, this clonotype was seen a few times. A much larger clone lies one base from this, so it may be a read error. This chain links TRBV5-4 with TRBJ1-1, with D possibly TRBD1 on 5 matching bases. Trimming shortened V by 4 bases and J by 4 bases, and 17 bases separated the two germline ends. CDR3 length: 15 amino acids. Germline V lookup: CDR1 SGHNT, CDR2 YYREEE (reference sequence). As DNA, the CDR3 is TGTGCCAGCAGCCCCTCGACAGAAGTGAGCACTGAAGCTTTCTTT. Its translation is CASSPSTEVSTEAFF.

The rearrangement links TRBV7-9 to TRBJ2-7; 9 bases are a match to TRBD2. The CDR3 has 15 residues. Losses at the gene ends were 5 bases for V and 3 bases for J; bases not matched to a gene: 8. The germline V gene encodes CDR1 SEHNR and CDR2 FQNEAQ (reference sequence). CDR3 in amino acids: CASSGPGTSIYEQYF. The CDR3 region has the DNA TGTGCCAGCAGCGGTCCCGGGACTAGCATCTACGAGCAGTACTTC.

The V gene is TRBV5-6, the J gene TRBJ2-7; D not certain. The germline V gene has CDR1 SGHDT and CDR2 YYEEEE. The V gene lost 4 bases and the J gene lost 3 bases, with 14 bases spanning the gap. This CDR3 is built from 14 residues. In DNA form, the CDR3 reads TGTGCCAGCAGCCCCCAAAGTAGATACTACGAGCAGTACTTC. Its protein product is CASSPQSRYYEQYF.

The chain recombines TRBV29-1 with TRBJ1-1; D is perhaps TRBD1 (5 bases). Germline V CDR1 and CDR2: SQVTM, ANQGSEA. This CDR3 has 11 residues. V was trimmed by 4 bases and J by 4 bases, leaving 7 bases between them. In DNA, the CDR3 is TGCAGCGTTGTGGGGCTCACTGAAGCTTTCTTT. Translating gives CSVVGLTEAFF.

This clonotype occurred once. The V gene is TRBV3-1, the J gene TRBJ1-2; D is unclear. V lost 2 bases to trimming and J lost 4 bases, with 14 bases between them. There are 15 residues in the CDR3. CDR1 is LGHDT, CDR2 YNNKEL, per germline (reference sequence). The DNA of the CDR3 is TGTGCCAGCAGCCAAAGGAGAGATAAATGCTATGGCTACACCTTC. Translating it yields CASSQRRDKCYGYTF.